The next 29 T cell receptor beta chains were all read from a single sample in a study of beta chain features in type 1 diabetes. Expressed TCRB transcripts got sequenced, as all isolated RNA was reverse transcribed. Only in-frame clones appear in the TCRdb table, and some are missing; sequencing was by immunoSEQ multiplex PCR. The data contain roughly 130,000 clones, 7% to 10% of them singletons. The sequenced sample was central memory CD4+ T cells from blood. All receptors come from a young man in good health.

The CDR3 region is CASSQPGQGTRGYTF. CDR3 nucleotide sequence: TGTGCCAGTAGTCAACCTGGACAGGGGACGAGGGGCTACACCTTC. The chain couples TRBV19 to TRBJ1-2; 9 nucleotides line up with TRBD1. With V trimmed by 5 bases and J by 8 bases, 12 bases remained unmatched. This CDR3 contains 15 residues. Germline V gene data show CDR1 as LNHDA and CDR2 as SQIVND (reference sequence).

This clone was counted a few times. The chain has TRBV4-2 and TRBJ1-2; TRBD1 aligns across 7 bases. The J segment lost 4 bases and the V segment lost 2 bases, leaving 13 bases of the junction unmatched. There are 17 residues in the CDR3. CDR1 LGHNA and CDR2 YNFKEQ come from the germline V gene. The CDR3 bases are TGTGCCAGCAGCCAACCAGGGGATGGAGGGGGCGCCTATGGCTACACCTTC. Translated, it gives CASSQPGDGGGAYGYTF.

The chain employs TRBV6-6 and TRBJ2-1; D is possibly TRBD1 (6 bases). The V and J ends lost 6 bases and 1 base respectively, with 10 bases between them. The CDR3 is 14 amino acids. Germline loops: CDR1 MNHNY, CDR2 SVGAGI (reference sequence). The CDR3 region is CASSGQSSYNEQFF. The CDR3 DNA sequence: TGTGCCAGCAGCGGACAGTCGTCCTACAATGAGCAGTTCTTC.

This clone occurred a few times. The chain combines TRBV7-2 with TRBJ2-5; TRBD1 matches at 9 bases. The CDR3 is 14 amino acids. Losses at the gene ends were 5 bases for V and 4 bases for J; bases not matched to a gene: 5. Germline V gives CDR1 SGHTA, CDR2 FQGNSA. CDR3 DNA sequence: TGTGCCAGCAGCACCGGACAGGGGCGAGAGACCCAGTACTTC. Its translation is CASSTGQGRETQYF.

The genes are TRBV6-6 and TRBJ2-7; 7 bases line up with TRBD1. V shed 0 bases and J 2 bases; nucleotides not matched to a gene: 4. In germline, CDR1 is MNHNY, CDR2 SVGAGI (reference sequence). This CDR3 is built from 15 residues. The CDR3 here is CASSYSGTDTYEQYF. Written as DNA, the CDR3 is TGTGCCAGCAGTTACTCCGGGACAGATACCTACGAGCAGTACTTC.

Only a few counts were recorded for this clone. This chain joins TRBV7-8 and TRBJ2-2, with 14 bases matching TRBD2. V shed 10 bases, J shed 0 bases, and the junction held 1 base outside the gene matches. The V gene's germline CDR1 is SGHVS and CDR2 FQNEAQ. The CDR3 runs to 15 residues. This chain's CDR3 is CATGLAGANTGELFF. Here the CDR3 DNA reads TGTGCCACGGGACTAGCGGGGGCGAACACCGGGGAGCTGTTTTTT.

This clone was found a few times. The CDR3 DNA sequence: TGTGCCAGCACTTACCGGGACACCTTTTATGGCTACACCTTC. This translates into CASTYRDTFYGYTF. This chain links TRBV7-8 with TRBJ1-2; D perhaps matches TRBD1 (6 bases). The germline V gene encodes CDR1 SGHVS and CDR2 FQNEAQ. There are 14 residues in the CDR3. The V gene lost 7 bases and the J gene lost 5 bases, with 17 bases spanning the gap.

The table lists this clone with a few counts. The chain is built from TRBV7-3 and TRBJ2-1; 9 bases align to TRBD1. Germline V gene sequence: CDR1 SGHTA, CDR2 FQGTGA. The CDR3 spans 17 residues. The V gene end was trimmed by 1 base and the J gene end by 9 bases; junction bases not matched to a gene: 13. The CDR3 is CASSLSKGQGGATEQFF. The DNA of the CDR3 is TGTGCCAGCAGCTTAAGCAAGGGACAGGGAGGGGCCACTGAGCAGTTCTTC.

The rearrangement links TRBV4-2 to TRBJ2-1, with 7 bases lining up with TRBD2. Unmatched junction bases numbered 8, after V lost 0 bases and J lost 6 bases. The CDR3 loop spans 16 amino acids. Germline-derived CDR1 and CDR2 are LGHNA and YNFKEQ. The CDR3 spells CASSQELGAGSNEQFF. CDR3 in DNA: TGTGCCAGCAGCCAAGAATTGGGAGCGGGGAGCAATGAGCAGTTCTTC.

In this sample, this clone turned up a few times. The rearrangement links TRBV28 to TRBJ2-6; the D is unclear. CDR1 and CDR2 (germline): MDHEN, SYDVKM. V was clipped by 3 bases and J by 2 bases, with 14 bases between them. The CDR3 is made up of 17 amino acids. The CDR3 sequence is CASSLGQSKTGANVLTF. CDR3 nucleotides: TGTGCCAGCAGTTTGGGCCAGAGTAAGACTGGGGCCAACGTCCTGACTTTC.

There are a few counts of this clone. The V and J genes are TRBV6-1 and TRBJ1-2; 9 bases agree with TRBD1. V was pared by 11 bases and J by 4 bases, with 8 bases of the junction left unmatched. Germline CDR1 is MNHNS and CDR2 is SASEGT. CDR3 length: 13 amino acids. As DNA, the CDR3 is TGTGCCGAACGGGACAGGGCGACCTATGGCTACACCTTC. It is translated as CAERDRATYGYTF.

The rearrangement uses TRBV6-5 and TRBJ2-2, with 15 bases that match TRBD2. Trimming at V came to 6 bases and at J to 6 bases, leaving 2 bases not matched to a gene. Germline V CDR1 and CDR2: MNHEY, SVGAGI. The CDR3 runs to 15 residues. This CDR3 reads CASRRTSGRAGELFF. The DNA for the CDR3 is TGTGCCAGCAGGCGGACTAGCGGGAGGGCCGGGGAGCTGTTTTTT.

The chain joins TRBV7-9 to TRBJ2-5; 8 bases map to TRBD1. Germline values: CDR1 SEHNR, CDR2 FQNEAQ (reference sequence). Trimming took 5 bases from V and 2 from J; bases not matched to a gene: 4. This CDR3 spans 14 amino acids. The chain's CDR3 is CASSPGTGQETQYF. The CDR3 DNA reads as TGTGCCAGCAGCCCCGGGACAGGACAAGAGACCCAGTACTTC.

The rearrangement links TRBV5-8 to TRBJ1-2; the D is unclear. Trimming removed 4 bases at V and 1 base at J, with 8 bases between. The CDR3 has 13 residues. Germline CDR1 and CDR2: SGHTS and YDEGEE. In DNA, the CDR3 is TGTGCCAGCAGCGGCGGATTTAACTATGGCTACACCTTC. Protein sequence: CASSGGFNYGYTF.

The genes are TRBV19 and TRBJ1-4; 8 nucleotides agree with TRBD1. Per the germline V gene, CDR1 is LNHDA and CDR2 is SQIVND (reference sequence). The trim removed 8 bases at V and 0 bases at J, leaving 2 bases unmatched. The CDR3 runs to 14 residues. The CDR3 region is CASRQGPTNEKLFF. The DNA for the CDR3 is TGTGCCAGTCGACAGGGGCCAACTAATGAAAAACTGTTTTTT.

This rearrangement joins TRBV7-3 to TRBJ2-2, with D tentatively TRBD1 (5 bases). V was pared by 2 bases and J by 0 bases, with 10 bases between. The CDR3 is made up of 16 amino acids. Germline V gene sequence: CDR1 SGHTA, CDR2 FQGTGA. CDR3 nucleotides: TGTGCCAGCAGCTTACAGGGAACGACGAACACCGGGGAGCTGTTTTTT. Protein sequence: CASSLQGTTNTGELFF.

This clone was seen a few times. V is TRBV5-4 and J is TRBJ2-1; 8 bases fit TRBD1. CDR3 size: 14 residues. Per the germline V gene, CDR1 is SGHNT and CDR2 is YYREEE (reference sequence). J was trimmed by 1 base and V by 7 bases; bases with no gene match: 4. CDR3 sequence: CASGQGFSYNEQFF. The CDR3 DNA is TGTGCCAGCGGACAGGGCTTTTCCTACAATGAGCAGTTCTTC.

The J gene is TRBJ2-5, the V gene TRBV9; TRBD2 matches 8 bases. CDR3 length: 16 residues. The V gene end was trimmed by 2 bases and the J gene end by 2 bases; junction bases not matched to a gene: 8. Looked up from germline, CDR1 is SGDLS and CDR2 is YYNGEE. CDR3 sequence reads: CASSVTQLAGQETQYF. CDR3 bases: TGTGCCAGCAGCGTTACCCAGTTAGCGGGACAAGAGACCCAGTACTTC.

The sample holds a few counts of this clone. This chain uses TRBV7-2 with TRBJ1-2; the D gene is possibly TRBD1 (6 bases). The germline gives CDR1 SGHTA, CDR2 FQGNSA. The CDR3 spans 15 residues. The ends were cut back, 0 bases at V and 8 bases at J, with 16 bases in the middle. The chain's CDR3 is CASSLAPKGERGYTF. The CDR3 DNA sequence: TGTGCCAGCAGCTTAGCGCCCAAGGGGGAGCGGGGCTACACCTTC.

This clone has just a few counts. The chain is built from TRBV7-9 and TRBJ1-3; no definite D call. Per the germline V gene, CDR1 is SEHNR and CDR2 is FQNEAQ (reference sequence). The CDR3 contains 14 residues. Trimming stripped 3 bases from V and 2 bases from J, with 8 bases between. CDR3 sequence: CASSFSSPGNTIYF. The CDR3 nucleotides are TGTGCCAGCAGCTTTAGTAGCCCTGGAAACACCATATATTTT.

The rearrangement joins TRBV10-3 to TRBJ2-1; the match to TRBD2 covers 13 bases. Germline CDR1 and CDR2: ENHRY and SYGVKD. Losses at the gene ends were 4 bases for V and 1 base for J; bases not matched to a gene: 4. This CDR3 is built from 17 residues. The CDR3 region has the DNA TGTGCCATCAGTGGAGGGACTAGCGGGGCGTCCTACAATGAGCAGTTCTTC. This sequence encodes CAISGGTSGASYNEQFF.

J is TRBJ1-1 and V is TRBV5-1; TRBD1 matches 8 bases. The CDR3 is made up of 15 amino acids. V shed 3 bases and J 1 base; nucleotides not matched to a gene: 5. CDR1 is SGHRS, CDR2 YFSETQ, per germline. As DNA, the CDR3 is TGCGCCAGCAGCTCCACCGGGACAGGGAACACTGAAGCTTTCTTT. This translates into CASSSTGTGNTEAFF.

The chain joins TRBV5-1 to TRBJ2-3; 8 nucleotides line up with TRBD2. V was pared by 1 base and J by 4 bases, with 5 bases of the junction left unmatched. CDR3 length equals 15 residues. The germline CDR1 and CDR2 sequences are SGHRS and YFSETQ. The CDR3 bases are TGCGCCAGCAGCTTGTCCGGGGGGGCCCCAGATACGCAGTATTTT. Translation gives CASSLSGGAPDTQYF.

This clone was seen more than once but under ten times. This chain links TRBV10-3 with TRBJ1-1; D is ambiguous. CDR1 is ENHRY and CDR2 is SYGVKD in the germline V gene. With 8 bases removed from V and 1 base from J, the gap between germline ends came to 20 bases. The length of the CDR3 is 16 residues. The CDR3 bases are TGTGCCATCCAAAAAGGAGCACCCGGCGGGAACACTGAAGCTTTCTTT. Protein product: CAIQKGAPGGNTEAFF.

This chain uses TRBV29-1 with TRBJ2-5, with TRBD2 matching over 8 bases. This CDR3 is 14 amino acids long. Germline V gene lookup returns CDR1 SQVTM and CDR2 ANQGSEA. V lost 7 bases, J lost 4 bases, and 11 bases stayed unmatched. The CDR3 loop reads CSGGSSGARETQYF. Written as DNA, the CDR3 is TGCAGCGGGGGTAGTAGCGGGGCCAGAGAGACCCAGTACTTC.

There are a few counts of this clone. This chain uses TRBV5-6 with TRBJ2-5, with D perhaps TRBD1 (5 bases). Germline values: CDR1 SGHDT, CDR2 YYEEEE. The V gene lost 1 base and the J gene lost 4 bases, with 14 bases spanning the gap. The CDR3 length is 15 residues. CDR3 residues: CASSLTGQIGETQYF. The CDR3 DNA is TGTGCCAGCAGCTTGACCGGACAAATCGGAGAGACCCAGTACTTC.

This clone was found a few times. The chain combines TRBV5-6 with TRBJ2-1; a weak D match, TRBD2 (6 bases). The V and J ends lost 0 bases and 0 bases respectively, with 10 bases between them. CDR3 length equals 16 residues. CDR1 SGHDT and CDR2 YYEEEE come from the germline V gene. The CDR3 nucleotides are TGTGCCAGCAGCTTGGCCATGACTAGCTCCTACAATGAGCAGTTCTTC. Residues: CASSLAMTSSYNEQFF.

This chain uses TRBV11-2 with TRBJ1-2; 8 bases agree with TRBD1. The CDR3 extends over 14 amino acids. Germline V gene lookup returns CDR1 SGHAT and CDR2 FQNNGV. After removal of 4 bases from V and 8 bases from J, the junction contained 9 bases not matched to a gene. Here the CDR3 DNA reads TGTGCCAGCAGCTGGGACAGGTTGTTGGGAGGCTACACCTTC. The encoded protein is CASSWDRLLGGYTF.

This clone was seen more than once but under ten times. The J gene is TRBJ2-7, the V gene TRBV28; D might be TRBD2 (7 bases). This CDR3 is built from 15 residues. Germline lookup yields CDR1 MDHEN and CDR2 SYDVKM. Trimming cost V 5 bases and J 2 bases, with 16 bases left between them. The CDR3 spells CASSPWGGGTYEQYF. The CDR3 coding sequence is TGTGCCAGCAGTCCGTGGGGAGGGGGAACCTACGAGCAGTACTTC.